A single sample gave rise to the 6 T cell receptor beta chains below, sequenced in a study of T cell responses to AZD1222 COVID-19 vaccine. Sequenced by immunoSEQ multiplex PCR; TCRdb stores in-frame clones only, minus some. The sample lists tens of thousands of clones; roughly 88% were seen once. The starting material was peripheral blood, obtained on day 0 of AZD1222 vaccination. These receptors originate from an adult in good health.

The CDR3 DNA sequence: TGTGCCAGCAGCACGGGACAGAGCTACGAGCAGTACTTC. Protein product: CASSTGQSYEQYF. This sequence joins TRBV5-6 and TRBJ2-7; 7 bases map to TRBD1. Germline CDR1 is SGHDT and CDR2 is YYEEEE. This CDR3 comprises 13 residues. Trimming at V came to 4 bases and at J to 3 bases, leaving 4 bases not matched to a gene. The full variable domain, rest sourced from reference TRBV5-6 and TRBJ2-7, is DAGVTQSPTHLIKTRGQQVTLRCSPKSGHDTVSWYQQALGQGPQFIFQYYEEEERQRGNFPDRFSGHQFPNYSSELNVNALLLGDSALYLCASSTGQSYEQYFGPGTRLTVT.

A single count supports this clone. The chain links TRBV28 to TRBJ2-7, with 12 positions matching TRBD1. CDR3 size: 16 residues. The V gene's germline CDR1 is MDHEN and CDR2 SYDVKM. The V gene end was trimmed by 5 bases and the J gene end by 4 bases; junction bases not matched to a gene: 9. CDR3 DNA sequence: TGTGCCAGCAGTACCCCCGGGACAGGGGGCATTTACGAGCAGTACTTC. This codes for CASSTPGTGGIYEQYF.

The V call is TRBV13, the J call TRBJ2-5; TRBD1 or TRBD2 may be the D gene (5 bases each). The V gene's germline CDR1 is PRHDT and CDR2 FYEKMQ (reference sequence). The CDR3 has 16 residues. The V gene lost 5 bases and the J gene lost 1 base, with 17 bases spanning the gap. The CDR3 nucleotides read TGTGCCAGCAGCGAGAACTCGGGACCAAGCCAAGAGACCCAGTACTTC. Translated, it gives CASSENSGPSQETQYF.

This chain connects TRBV6-1 to TRBJ1-5, with D unresolved. Per germline, CDR1 MNHNS and CDR2 SASEGT. V lost 1 base and J lost 4, with 8 bases in between. The CDR3 totals 14 residues. CDR3 protein: CASSEVEANQPQHF. The CDR3 DNA reads TGTGCCAGCAGTGAAGTGGAGGCTAATCAGCCCCAGCATTTT.

The sample holds a few counts of this clone. The chain combines TRBV5-6 with TRBJ2-6; D unclear. CDR3 length: 16 residues. From germline, CDR1 is SGHDT and CDR2 YYEEEE. The V end was cut by 1 base, the J end by 1 base, with 9 bases between. CDR3 in amino acids: CASSLMAGSGANVLTF. CDR3 DNA sequence: TGTGCCAGCAGCTTGATGGCCGGGTCTGGGGCCAACGTCCTGACTTTC.

The rearrangement joins TRBV30 to TRBJ1-2; D gene ambiguous. Germline values: CDR1 GTSNPN, CDR2 SVGIG (reference sequence). The CDR3 covers 13 residues. V was cut by 3 bases and J by 3 bases, with 11 bases left in between. CDR3 residues: CAWRNGAYYGYTF. CDR3 nucleotides: TGTGCCTGGAGGAACGGTGCTTACTATGGCTACACCTTC.